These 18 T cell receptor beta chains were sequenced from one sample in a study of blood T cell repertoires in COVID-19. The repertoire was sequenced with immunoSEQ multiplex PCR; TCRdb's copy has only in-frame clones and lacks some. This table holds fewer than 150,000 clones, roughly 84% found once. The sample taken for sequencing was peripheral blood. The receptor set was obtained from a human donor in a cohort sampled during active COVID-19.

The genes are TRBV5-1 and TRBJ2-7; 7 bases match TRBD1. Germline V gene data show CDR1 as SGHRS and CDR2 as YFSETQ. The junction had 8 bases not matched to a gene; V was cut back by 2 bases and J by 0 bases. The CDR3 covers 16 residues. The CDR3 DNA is TGCGCCAGCAGCTTTAAAGGACAGGAAAGCTCCTACGAGCAGTACTTC. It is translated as CASSFKGQESSYEQYF.

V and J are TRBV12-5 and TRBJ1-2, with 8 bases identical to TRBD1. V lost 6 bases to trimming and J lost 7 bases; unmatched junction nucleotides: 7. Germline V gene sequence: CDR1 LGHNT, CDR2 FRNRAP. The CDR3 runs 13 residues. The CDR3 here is CASGLTGAAGYTF. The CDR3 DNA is TGTGCTAGTGGCCTGACAGGGGCGGCTGGCTACACCTTC.

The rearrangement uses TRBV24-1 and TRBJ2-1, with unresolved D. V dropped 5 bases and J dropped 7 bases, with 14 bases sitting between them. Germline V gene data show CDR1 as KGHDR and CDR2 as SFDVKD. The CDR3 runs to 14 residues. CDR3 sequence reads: CATSARGNQNEQFF. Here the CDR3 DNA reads TGTGCCACCAGTGCCCGAGGTAACCAGAATGAGCAGTTCTTC.

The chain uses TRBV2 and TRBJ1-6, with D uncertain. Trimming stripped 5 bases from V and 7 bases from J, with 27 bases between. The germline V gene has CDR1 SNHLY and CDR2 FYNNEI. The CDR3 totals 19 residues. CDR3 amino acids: CASSPWAGFVQTPNSPLHF. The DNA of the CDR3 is TGTGCCAGCAGTCCCTGGGCGGGTTTTGTACAAACCCCAAATTCACCCCTCCACTTT.

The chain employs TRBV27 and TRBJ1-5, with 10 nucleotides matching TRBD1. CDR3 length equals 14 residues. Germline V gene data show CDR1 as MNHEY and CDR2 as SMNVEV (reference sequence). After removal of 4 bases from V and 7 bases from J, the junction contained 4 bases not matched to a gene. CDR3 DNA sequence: TGTGCCAGCAGTTCCGGGACAGGGGAACAGCCCCAGCATTTT. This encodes CASSSGTGEQPQHF.

CDR3 sequence reads: CATSKRLADNEQFF. CDR3 bases: TGTGCCACCAGTAAGAGACTAGCGGACAATGAGCAGTTCTTC. The chain couples TRBV24-1 to TRBJ2-1; TRBD2 aligns across 9 bases. The junction had 4 bases not matched to a gene; V was cut back by 6 bases and J by 5 bases. The CDR3 is 14 residues long. Germline lookup yields CDR1 KGHDR and CDR2 SFDVKD.

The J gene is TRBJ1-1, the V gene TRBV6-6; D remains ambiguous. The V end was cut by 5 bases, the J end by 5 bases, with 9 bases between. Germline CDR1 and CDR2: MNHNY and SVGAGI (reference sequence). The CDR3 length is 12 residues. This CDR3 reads CASSPSGTEAFF. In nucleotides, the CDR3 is TGTGCCAGCAGTCCCTCGGGGACTGAAGCTTTCTTT.

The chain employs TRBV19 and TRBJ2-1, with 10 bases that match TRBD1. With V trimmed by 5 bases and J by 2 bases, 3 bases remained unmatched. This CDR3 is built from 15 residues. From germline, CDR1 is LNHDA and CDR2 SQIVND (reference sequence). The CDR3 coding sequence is TGTGCCAGTAGTTCTGACAGGGGGCCCTACAATGAGCAGTTCTTC. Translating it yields CASSSDRGPYNEQFF.

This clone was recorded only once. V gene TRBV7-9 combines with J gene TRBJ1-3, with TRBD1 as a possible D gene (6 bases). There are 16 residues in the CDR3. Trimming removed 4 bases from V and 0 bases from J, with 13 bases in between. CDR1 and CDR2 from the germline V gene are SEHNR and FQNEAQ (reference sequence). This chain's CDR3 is CASSSREGGSGNTIYF. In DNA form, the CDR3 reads TGTGCCAGCAGCTCCCGGGAAGGGGGCTCTGGAAACACCATATATTTT.

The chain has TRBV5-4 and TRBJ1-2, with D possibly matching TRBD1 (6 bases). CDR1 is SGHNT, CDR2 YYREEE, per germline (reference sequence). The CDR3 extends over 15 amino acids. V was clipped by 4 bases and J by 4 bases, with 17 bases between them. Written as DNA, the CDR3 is TGTGCCAGCAGCCCTCGACAGGAGAAGACCTATGGCTACACCTTC. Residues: CASSPRQEKTYGYTF.

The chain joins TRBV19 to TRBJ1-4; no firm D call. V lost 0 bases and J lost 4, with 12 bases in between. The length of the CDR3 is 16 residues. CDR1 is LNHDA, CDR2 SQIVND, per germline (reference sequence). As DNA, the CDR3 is TGTGCCAGTAGTATAGATCGTCGCGGATTTAATGAAAAACTGTTTTTT. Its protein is CASSIDRRGFNEKLFF.

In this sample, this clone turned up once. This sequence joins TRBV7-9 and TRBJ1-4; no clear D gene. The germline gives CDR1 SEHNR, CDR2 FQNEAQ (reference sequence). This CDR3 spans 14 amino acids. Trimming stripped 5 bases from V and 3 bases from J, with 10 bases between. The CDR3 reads CASSPRVSNEKLFF. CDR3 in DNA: TGTGCCAGCAGCCCCCGGGTTTCTAATGAAAAACTGTTTTTT.

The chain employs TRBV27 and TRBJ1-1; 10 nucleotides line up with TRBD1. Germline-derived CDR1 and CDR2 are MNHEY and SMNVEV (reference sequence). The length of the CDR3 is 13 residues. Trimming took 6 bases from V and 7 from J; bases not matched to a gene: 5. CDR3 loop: CASSRGQGFEAFF. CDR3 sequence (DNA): TGTGCCAGCAGCCGGGGACAGGGGTTTGAAGCTTTCTTT.

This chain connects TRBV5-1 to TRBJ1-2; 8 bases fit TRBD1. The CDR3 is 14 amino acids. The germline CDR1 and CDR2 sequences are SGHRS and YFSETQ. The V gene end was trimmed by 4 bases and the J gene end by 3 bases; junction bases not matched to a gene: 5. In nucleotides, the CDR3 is TGCGCCAGCAGCGCAACAGGGGGTGACTATGGCTACACCTTC. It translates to CASSATGGDYGYTF. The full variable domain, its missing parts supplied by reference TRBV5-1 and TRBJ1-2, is KAGVTQTPRYLIKTRGQQVTLSCSPISGHRSVSWYQQTPGQGLQFLFEYFSETQRNKGNFPGRFSGRQFSNSRSEMNVSTLELGDSALYLCASSATGGDYGYTFGSGTRLTVV.

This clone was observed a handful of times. For the CDR3, the DNA is TGTGCCAGCAGTCCGTCGGGGTCCTCTGGAAACACCATATATTTT. Translation gives CASSPSGSSGNTIYF. The V and J genes are TRBV27 and TRBJ1-3; D not certain. The germline CDR1 and CDR2 sequences are MNHEY and SMNVEV (reference sequence). CDR3 length: 15 residues. V was pared by 5 bases and J by 0 bases, with 11 bases between.

The CDR3 region is CASSQDEVQETQYF. The CDR3 DNA is TGCGCCAGCAGCCAAGATGAGGTTCAAGAGACCCAGTACTTC. The gene calls are TRBV4-1 and TRBJ2-5; no reliable D call. CDR1 is MGHRA, CDR2 YSYEKL, per germline. The CDR3 consists of 14 residues. V lost 0 bases, J lost 2 bases, and 7 bases lay in between.

The CDR3: CASSFGTGDSPLHF. DNA for the CDR3: TGTGCCAGTAGTTTCGGGACAGGGGATTCACCCCTCCACTTT. V and J are TRBV19 and TRBJ1-6, with 10 bases that match TRBD1. The V gene's germline CDR1 is LNHDA and CDR2 SQIVND (reference sequence). V lost 5 bases and J lost 8; bases outside the gene matches: 3. The CDR3 has 14 amino acids.

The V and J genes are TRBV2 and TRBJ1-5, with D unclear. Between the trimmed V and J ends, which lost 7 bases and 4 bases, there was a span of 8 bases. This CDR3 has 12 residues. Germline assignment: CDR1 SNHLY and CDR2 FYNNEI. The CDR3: CASNFGNQPQHF. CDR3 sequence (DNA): TGTGCCAGCAATTTCGGGAATCAGCCCCAGCATTTT.